Listed below are T cell receptor beta chains from one sample, sequenced in a study of T cell changes during pregnancy in multiple sclerosis. TCRdb's copy holds only in-frame clones and misses some; the assay was immunoSEQ multiplex PCR. This sample has approximately 90,000 clones, with roughly 91% found just once. Source: peripheral blood, taken after pregnancy. The receptors derive from a female donor in good health, enrolled as a control in a pregnancy study. Each CDR3 is given without its conserved first and last residue.

TRBV5-4 ASSYRQGADEQY
TRBV19 ASSPGTSVSGANVLT
TRBV4-1 ASSLLSGTANTEAF
TRBV2 ASRGGEFYGYT
TRBV28 ASSSGPQGPFMGYT
TRBV4-2 ASSQAGGNSGANVLT
TRBV7-8 ASSLATRSGETQY
TRBV6-5 AAWGTNGNTIY
TRBV4-3 ASSNPGAADSTNEKLF
TRBV7-8 ASSVDIHNEQF
TRBV7-2 ASSLYSGSETQY
TRBV2 ASSVRQPRGETQY
TRBV15 ATSRDRSGGADTQY
TRBV6-5 ASSYSIPQGPETQY
TRBV4-1 ASSRQGGQETQY
TRBV19 ASSIGGGPRPTDTQY
TRBV7-9 ASSHLGGRQPYEQY
TRBV6-6 ASSSTGGGENGYT
TRBV2 ASSGLAGGIGELF
TRBV9 ASSPFETRETQY
TRBV19 ASSQRYSSTDTQY
TRBV5-1 ASSLDPGGRYEQY
TRBV2 ASSGTMGNTIY
TRBV28 ASTENTGVTEAF
TRBV15 ATSRDRGTANRELF
TRBV28 ASGRAGELF
TRBV5-1 ASSRQGARDEQF
TRBV15 ATSPEDRFEAF
TRBV11-1 ASSLDAGSTYEQY
TRBV11-2 ASSLALLTFRTAHGSYT